The table lists the clone carrying this T cell receptor (beta chain) with a count of one. As handled by the study authors: Estimation of nucleated cell counts was performed using reference gene primer amplification. The protocol was immunoSEQ multiplex PCR, while the TCRdb copy is restricted to in-frame clones and leaves out a portion. The V and J calls and clone size are taken from that table; D and trimming were inferred from the DNA. The data contain around 67,000 clones, 85% to 90% of them seen just once; the ten biggest clones take up roughly 2.1%. Germline V gene lookup returns CDR1 SNHLY and CDR2 FYNNEI. V was trimmed by 3 bases and J by 5 bases, leaving 5 bases between them. The CDR3 runs 12 residues. The sample is drawn from a study of blood T cell repertoires in COVID-19. As for the study in general: Acute-phase and convalescent COVID-19 samples originated in the United States, Italy and Spain. From T cells, B-cell-depleted T cells, or PBMCs came the material, which was cDNA or gDNA.

This TCR was sampled from a woman older than 75 with active or convalescent COVID-19. The chain links TRBV2 to TRBJ1-5; no definite D call. Sequenced sample: peripheral blood. This chain's CDR3 is CASSEGHQPQHF. The DNA for the CDR3 is TGTGCCAGCAGTGAGGGCCATCAGCCCCAGCATTTT.